These T cell receptor beta chains were read from a single sample in a study of blood T cells in healthy people across ages. Using its own MiXCR run on the 5' RACE reads, TCRdb lists one record per CDR3 protein. The sample lists some 730,000 distinct CDR3 sequences; roughly 20% were seen once. Sequenced sample: blood. The receptors originated from a man between 65 and 80 years old in good health. Each CDR3 is given with its conserved first and last residue. A D gene is named only where the DNA matches it firmly. Size is omitted from some rows. Given values are once, few, many or a class for expanded clones.

j_call: TRBJ2-7; v_call: TRBV6-6; d_call: TRBD1; clone_size: NA; cdr3_length: 15; cdr3_nt: TGTGCCGGCAGTTACTCGGGACAGGGTGCCTACGAGCAGTACTTC; cdr3_aa: CAGSYSGQGAYEQYF
j_call: TRBJ2-3; v_call: TRBV20-1; d_call: NA; clone_size: NA; cdr3_length: 10; cdr3_nt: TGCAGTGCGGGGCTAGAGGCGCAGTATTTT; cdr3_aa: CSAGLEAQYF
j_call: TRBJ1-2; v_call: TRBV29-1; d_call: TRBD1; clone_size: NA; cdr3_length: 12; cdr3_nt: TGCAGCTCCGGCCCAGGGGGTGGTGGCTACACCTTC; cdr3_aa: CSSGPGGGGYTF
j_call: TRBJ2-3; v_call: TRBV19; d_call: TRBD1; clone_size: NA; cdr3_length: 16; cdr3_nt: TGTGCCAGTAGTATGGGCGGGACAGGGTACACAAATACGCAGTATTTT; cdr3_aa: CASSMGGTGYTNTQYF
j_call: TRBJ1-4; v_call: TRBV29-1; d_call: TRBD1; clone_size: NA; cdr3_length: 15; cdr3_nt: TGCAGCGTTGAGAAGACCGGGACAGGGGCTGAAAAACTGTTTTTT; cdr3_aa: CSVEKTGTGAEKLFF
j_call: TRBJ1-1; v_call: TRBV29-1; d_call: NA; clone_size: few; cdr3_length: 12; cdr3_nt: TGCAGCGTTGGAAATTGGAACACTGAAGCTTTCTTT; cdr3_aa: CSVGNWNTEAFF
j_call: TRBJ1-2; v_call: TRBV5-1; d_call: TRBD1; clone_size: few; cdr3_length: 13; cdr3_nt: TGCGCCAGCAGCTCCTCCCGGGACAGAGGCTACACCTTC; cdr3_aa: CASSSSRDRGYTF
j_call: TRBJ2-3; v_call: TRBV5-1; d_call: NA; clone_size: NA; cdr3_length: 17; cdr3_nt: TGCGCCAGCAGCTTGGGCTCGGTTTCCCGGGGCACAGATACGCAGTATTTT; cdr3_aa: CASSLGSVSRGTDTQYF
j_call: TRBJ1-4; v_call: TRBV9; d_call: TRBD1; clone_size: NA; cdr3_length: 14; cdr3_nt: TGTGCCAGCAGCTCCCCGACAGGGCCGGAAAAACTGTTTTTT; cdr3_aa: CASSSPTGPEKLFF
j_call: TRBJ2-7; v_call: TRBV3-1; d_call: NA; clone_size: many; cdr3_length: 14; cdr3_nt: TGTGCCAGCAGCCAACAGGGGTACGGGAACGAGCAGTACTTC; cdr3_aa: CASSQQGYGNEQYF
j_call: TRBJ2-1; v_call: TRBV10-3; d_call: TRBD2; clone_size: few; cdr3_length: 18; cdr3_nt: TGTGCCATCAGTGGTTCTCTGCGGGAGGCTCTTTCTTTTGGTGAGCAGTTCTTC; cdr3_aa: CAISGSLREALSFGEQFF
j_call: TRBJ2-1; v_call: TRBV20-1; d_call: TRBD2; clone_size: NA; cdr3_length: 15; cdr3_nt: TGCAGTGCTAGAGAACTCCGGACTAGCGAGAATGAGCAGTTCTTC; cdr3_aa: CSARELRTSENEQFF
j_call: TRBJ2-3; v_call: TRBV5-1; d_call: NA; clone_size: NA; cdr3_length: 15; cdr3_nt: TGCGCCAGCAGCTTGAGACAGGATAGCACAGATACGCAGTATTTT; cdr3_aa: CASSLRQDSTDTQYF
j_call: TRBJ1-5; v_call: TRBV2; d_call: NA; clone_size: NA; cdr3_length: 15; cdr3_nt: TGTGCCAGCAGTGGAACAGGGAGGGTAAATCAGCCCCAGCATTTT; cdr3_aa: CASSGTGRVNQPQHF
j_call: TRBJ1-3; v_call: TRBV3-1; d_call: NA; clone_size: few; cdr3_length: 14; cdr3_nt: TGTGCCAGCAGCCAAGACTACCAAGGAAACACCATATATTTT; cdr3_aa: CASSQDYQGNTIYF
j_call: TRBJ1-2; v_call: TRBV9; d_call: NA; clone_size: few; cdr3_length: 17; cdr3_nt: TGTGCCAGCAGCCTAATTACGTGGGCTGGGAGCGGCTATGGCTACACCTTC; cdr3_aa: CASSLITWAGSGYGYTF